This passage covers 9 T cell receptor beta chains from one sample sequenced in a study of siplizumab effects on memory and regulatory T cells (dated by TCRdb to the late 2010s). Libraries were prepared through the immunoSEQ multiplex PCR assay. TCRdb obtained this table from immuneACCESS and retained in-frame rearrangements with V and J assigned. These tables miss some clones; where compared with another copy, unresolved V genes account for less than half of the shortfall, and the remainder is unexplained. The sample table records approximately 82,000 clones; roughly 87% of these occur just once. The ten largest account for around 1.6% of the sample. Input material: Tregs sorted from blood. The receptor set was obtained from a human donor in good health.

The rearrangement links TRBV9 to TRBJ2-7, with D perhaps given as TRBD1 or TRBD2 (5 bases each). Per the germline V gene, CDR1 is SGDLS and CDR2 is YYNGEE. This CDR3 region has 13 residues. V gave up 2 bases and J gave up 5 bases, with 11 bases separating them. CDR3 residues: CASSVHGADEQYF. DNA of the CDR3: TGTGCCAGCAGCGTCCACGGGGCCGACGAGCAGTACTTC.

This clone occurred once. CDR3 DNA sequence: TGTGCCAGCAGCCCGACAGGGAGGGGATACTATGGCTACACCTTC. This sequence encodes CASSPTGRGYYGYTF. The rearrangement uses TRBV6-5 and TRBJ1-2; 7 positions agree with TRBD1. The CDR3 has 15 residues. The germline V gene encodes CDR1 MNHEY and CDR2 SVGAGI. The junction had 10 bases not matched to a gene; V was cut back by 6 bases and J by 3 bases.

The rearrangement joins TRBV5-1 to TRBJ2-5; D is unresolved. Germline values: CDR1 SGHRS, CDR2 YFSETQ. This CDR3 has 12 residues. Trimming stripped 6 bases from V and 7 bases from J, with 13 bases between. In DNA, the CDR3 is TGCGCCAGCAAGGAATCCCTGGGGACCCAGTACTTC. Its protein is CASKESLGTQYF.

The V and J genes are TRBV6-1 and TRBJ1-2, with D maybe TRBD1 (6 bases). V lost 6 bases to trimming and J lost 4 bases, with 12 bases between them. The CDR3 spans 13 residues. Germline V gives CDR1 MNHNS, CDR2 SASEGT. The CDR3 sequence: CASRTGQSYGYTF. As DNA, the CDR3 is TGTGCCAGCAGAACGGGACAATCCTATGGCTACACCTTC.

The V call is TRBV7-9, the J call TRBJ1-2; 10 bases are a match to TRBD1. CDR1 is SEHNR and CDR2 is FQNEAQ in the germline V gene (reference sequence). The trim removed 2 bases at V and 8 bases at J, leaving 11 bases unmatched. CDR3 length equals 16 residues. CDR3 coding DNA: TGTGCCAGCAGCTTACCCCCCCCGACAGGGGGCGACGGCTACACCTTC. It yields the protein CASSLPPPTGGDGYTF.

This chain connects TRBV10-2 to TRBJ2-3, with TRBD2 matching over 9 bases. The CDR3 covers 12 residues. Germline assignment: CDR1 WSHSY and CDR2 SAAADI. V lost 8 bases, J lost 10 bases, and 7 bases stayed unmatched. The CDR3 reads CASQAGGYAQYF. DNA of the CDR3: TGCGCCAGCCAAGCGGGGGGCTATGCGCAGTATTTT.

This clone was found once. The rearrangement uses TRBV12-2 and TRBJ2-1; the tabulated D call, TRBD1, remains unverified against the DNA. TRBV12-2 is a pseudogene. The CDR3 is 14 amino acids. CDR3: CASPDRGEYNEQFF. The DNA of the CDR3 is TGTGCAAGTCCCGACAGGGGGGAATACAATGAGCAGTTCTTC.

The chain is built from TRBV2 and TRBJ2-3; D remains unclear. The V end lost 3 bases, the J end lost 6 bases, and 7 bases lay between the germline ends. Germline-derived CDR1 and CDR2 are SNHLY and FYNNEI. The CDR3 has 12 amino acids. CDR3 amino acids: CASSDSSDTQYF. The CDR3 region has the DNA TGTGCCAGCAGTGATTCCTCTGATACGCAGTATTTT.

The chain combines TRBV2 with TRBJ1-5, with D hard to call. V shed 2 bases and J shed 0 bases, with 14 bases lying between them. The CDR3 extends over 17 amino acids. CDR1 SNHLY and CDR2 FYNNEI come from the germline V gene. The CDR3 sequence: CASSEPEAQSSNQPQHF. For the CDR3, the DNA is TGTGCCAGCAGTGAACCAGAGGCACAAAGTAGCAATCAGCCCCAGCATTTT.